A selection of T cell receptor beta chains follows, all from one sample in a study of human T cells and chemical hapten exposure. TCRdb analysed the RACE reads with MiXCR anew, one entry per CDR3 protein. The sample has under 450,000 distinct CDR3 sequences, approximately 5% seen once; the top ten hold under 3%. The starting material was whole blood, obtained in connection with sensitization to the hapten diphenylcyclopropenone (DPC). The source of these receptors is a woman aged 45-65 years with alopecia areata. Some clones in this sample may be carry-over from other donors' samples. CDR3s include the opening cysteine and the closing phenylalanine or tryptophan. Each record gives: CDR3 DNA, CDR3 protein, D gene, J gene, clone size, V gene. D genes are given only for firm matches. Size values are once, few and many counts, or a class for expanded clones, and some rows have none.

TGCGCCAGCAGCTTGGAGGGGCATAAGAACACTGAAGCTTTCTTT,CASSLEGHKNTEAFF,.,TRBJ1-1,many,TRBV5-1
TGTGCCAGCAGTCTGGCGGGGGGGCAGAATGAGCAGTTCTTC,CASSLAGGQNEQFF,TRBD2,TRBJ2-1,many,TRBV9
TGCAGTGCTGAGACGGCAAGCTCCTACAATGAGCAGTTCTTC,CSAETASSYNEQFF,.,TRBJ2-1,many,TRBV20-1
TGTGCCAGCAGTTTAGACAGGGCGAACACTGAAGCTTTCTTT,CASSLDRANTEAFF,.,TRBJ1-1,many,TRBV12-3/TRBV12-4
TGCGCCAGCAGTGAGGCGGGAGTCGGGGAGACCCAGTACTTC,CASSEAGVGETQYF,TRBD2,TRBJ2-5,many,TRBV10-2
TGCGCCAGCAGTGGGCTGGACAGTCATAATTCACCCCTCCACTTT,CASSGLDSHNSPLHF,.,TRBJ1-6,many,TRBV10-2
TGTGCCAGCAAGGACAGGAGAAATTCACCCCTCCACTTT,CASKDRRNSPLHF,TRBD1,TRBJ1-6,many,TRBV7-2
TGCAGTGCTCCCCCCGGGACAGGCCGTTTGGCTGAAGCTTTCTTT,CSAPPGTGRLAEAFF,TRBD1,TRBJ1-1,many,TRBV20-1
TGTGCCATCGCAGGCCGGGACGAGGGGTCCTATGGCTACACCTTC,CAIAGRDEGSYGYTF,.,TRBJ1-2,many,TRBV10-3
TGTGCCATCAGCGCGGGACAGGGGGCCAAGAGCTCTGGGGCCAACGTCCTGACTTTC,CAISAGQGAKSSGANVLTF,TRBD1,TRBJ2-6,many,TRBV10-3
TGTGCCAGCAGCTTAGGGGACAGTAGCACAGATACGCAGTATTTT,CASSLGDSSTDTQYF,TRBD1,TRBJ2-3,many,TRBV7-9
TGTGCCAGCAGGACGGGACAGAGCAATGAAAAACTGTTTTTT,CASRTGQSNEKLFF,TRBD1,TRBJ1-4,few,TRBV6-5
TGCAGCGTTTCCGGCGGAGGGCCCGGGGAGCTGTTTTTT,CSVSGGGPGELFF,.,TRBJ2-2,.,TRBV29-1
TGTGCCAGCAGCTTCGGCAGGGACTACGAGCAGTACTTC,CASSFGRDYEQYF,.,TRBJ2-7,many,TRBV11-2
TGTGCCACCGGAACATCTTATAATTCACCCCTCCACTTT,CATGTSYNSPLHF,.,TRBJ1-6,many,TRBV5-6
TGTGCCAGCAGCCGAGGACGGACTCAAGACATTCAGTACTTC,CASSRGRTQDIQYF,.,TRBJ2-4,many,TRBV28
TGTGCCATCAGTGAGTCCCGACTAGGAGGGGCGACCCAGTACTTC,CAISESRLGGATQYF,.,TRBJ2-5,.,TRBV10-3
TGTGCCAGCAGGGCCGGGACAGCGGAGCAGTTCTTC,CASRAGTAEQFF,TRBD1,TRBJ2-1,.,TRBV28
TGTGCCAGTCGCCTTTTAGCGGGGGCCACAGATACGCAGTATTTT,CASRLLAGATDTQYF,TRBD2,TRBJ2-3,few,TRBV11-2
TGTGCCAGCAGCCGGGACAGCTTTAGCAATCAGCCCCAGCATTTT,CASSRDSFSNQPQHF,TRBD1,TRBJ1-5,.,TRBV11-2
TGCAGCGTTCTCCACCCTTTGAAAAACATTCAGTACTTC,CSVLHPLKNIQYF,.,TRBJ2-4,many,TRBV29-1
TGTCATAGGGGGTACACTGAAGCTTTCTTT,CHRGYTEAFF,.,TRBJ1-1,many,TRBV20-1
TGCAGTGCTCGAAAAAACGAGCAGTACTTC,CSARKNEQYF,.,TRBJ2-7,.,TRBV20-1